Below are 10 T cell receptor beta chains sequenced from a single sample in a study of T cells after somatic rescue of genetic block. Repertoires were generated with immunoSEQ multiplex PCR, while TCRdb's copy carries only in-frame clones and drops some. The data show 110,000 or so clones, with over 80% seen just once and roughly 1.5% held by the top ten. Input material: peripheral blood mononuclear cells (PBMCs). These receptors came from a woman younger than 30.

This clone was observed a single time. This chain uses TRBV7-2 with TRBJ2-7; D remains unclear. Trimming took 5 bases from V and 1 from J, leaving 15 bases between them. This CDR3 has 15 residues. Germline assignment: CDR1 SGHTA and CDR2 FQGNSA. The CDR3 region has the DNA TGTGCCAGCAGCCCCTACTCTGGCGGTTCCTACGAGCAGTACTTC. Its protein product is CASSPYSGGSYEQYF.

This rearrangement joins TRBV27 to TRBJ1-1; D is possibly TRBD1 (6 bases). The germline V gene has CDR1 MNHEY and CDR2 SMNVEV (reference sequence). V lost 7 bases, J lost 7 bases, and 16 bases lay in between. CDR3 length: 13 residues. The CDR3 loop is CASKKDRDREAFF. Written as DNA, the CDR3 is TGTGCCAGCAAGAAGGACAGAGACCGTGAAGCTTTCTTT.

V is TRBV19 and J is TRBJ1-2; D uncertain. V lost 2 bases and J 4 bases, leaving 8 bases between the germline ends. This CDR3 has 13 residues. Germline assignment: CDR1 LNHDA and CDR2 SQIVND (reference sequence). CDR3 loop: CASSISTSYGYTF. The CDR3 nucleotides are TGTGCCAGTAGTATATCGACCTCCTATGGCTACACCTTC.

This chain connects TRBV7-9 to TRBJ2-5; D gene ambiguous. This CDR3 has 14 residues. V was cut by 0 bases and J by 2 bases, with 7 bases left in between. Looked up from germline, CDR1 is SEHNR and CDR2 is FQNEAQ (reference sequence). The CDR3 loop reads CASSLAGRQETQYF. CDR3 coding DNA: TGTGCCAGCAGCTTAGCGGGCAGACAAGAGACCCAGTACTTC.

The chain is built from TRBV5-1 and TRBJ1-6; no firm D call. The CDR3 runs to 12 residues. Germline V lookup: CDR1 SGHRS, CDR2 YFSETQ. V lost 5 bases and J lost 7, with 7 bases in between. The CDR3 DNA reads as TGCGCCAGCAGGACCGAAAATTCACCCCTCCACTTT. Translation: CASRTENSPLHF.

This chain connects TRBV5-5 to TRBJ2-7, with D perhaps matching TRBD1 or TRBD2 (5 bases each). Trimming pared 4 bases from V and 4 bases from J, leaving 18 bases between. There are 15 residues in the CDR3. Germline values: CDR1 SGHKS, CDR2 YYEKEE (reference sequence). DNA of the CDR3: TGTGCCAGCAGCCTTTGGGGGACCGGTGAATACGAGCAGTACTTC. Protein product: CASSLWGTGEYEQYF.

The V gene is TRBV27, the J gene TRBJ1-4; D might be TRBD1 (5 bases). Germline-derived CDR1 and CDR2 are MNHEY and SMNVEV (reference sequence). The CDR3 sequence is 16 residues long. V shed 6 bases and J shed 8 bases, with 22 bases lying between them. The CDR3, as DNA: TGTGCCAGCAGGGAATGGGGACCCGGCGAGGTGGAAAAACTGTTTTTT. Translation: CASREWGPGEVEKLFF.

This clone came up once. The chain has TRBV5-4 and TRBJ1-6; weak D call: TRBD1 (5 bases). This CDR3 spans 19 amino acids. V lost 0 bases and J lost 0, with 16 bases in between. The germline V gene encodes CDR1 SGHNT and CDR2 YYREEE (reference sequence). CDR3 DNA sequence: TGTGCCAGCAGCTTGGCCCCGCCCGGGGGGAGCTCCTATAATTCACCCCTCCACTTT. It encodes CASSLAPPGGSSYNSPLHF.

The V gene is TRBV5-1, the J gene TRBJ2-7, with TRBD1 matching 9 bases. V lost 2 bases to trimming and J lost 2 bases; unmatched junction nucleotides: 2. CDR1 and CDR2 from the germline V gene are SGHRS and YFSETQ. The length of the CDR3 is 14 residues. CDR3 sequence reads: CASSFTGGTYEQYF. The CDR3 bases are TGCGCCAGCAGCTTCACAGGGGGCACCTACGAGCAGTACTTC.

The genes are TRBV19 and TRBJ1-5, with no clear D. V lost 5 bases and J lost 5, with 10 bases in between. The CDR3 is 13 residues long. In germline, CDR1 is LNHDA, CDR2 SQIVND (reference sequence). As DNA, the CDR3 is TGTGCCAGTAGTGCCCGGGGAGATCAGCCCCAGCATTTT. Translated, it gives CASSARGDQPQHF.